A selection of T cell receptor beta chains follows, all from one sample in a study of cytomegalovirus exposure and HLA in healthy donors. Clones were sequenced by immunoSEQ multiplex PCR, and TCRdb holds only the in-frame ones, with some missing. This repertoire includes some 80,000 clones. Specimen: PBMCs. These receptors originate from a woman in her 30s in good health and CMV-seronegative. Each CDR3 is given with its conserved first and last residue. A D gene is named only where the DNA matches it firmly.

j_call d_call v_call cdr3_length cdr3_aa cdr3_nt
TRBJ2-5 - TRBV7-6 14 CASSLTGVSETQYF TGTGCCAGCAGCTTGACAGGAGTATCGGAGACCCAGTACTTC
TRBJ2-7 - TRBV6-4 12 CATFQGGYEQYF TGTGCCACCTTCCAAGGGGGTTACGAGCAGTACTTC
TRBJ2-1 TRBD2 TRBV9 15 CASSVFSGGTNEQFF TGTGCCAGCAGCGTATTCAGCGGGGGTACCAATGAGCAGTTCTTC
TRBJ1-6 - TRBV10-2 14 CASSETRGRGPLHF TGCGCCAGCAGTGAAACGCGGGGCCGGGGACCCCTCCACTTT
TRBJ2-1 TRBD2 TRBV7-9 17 CASSLQGTSGNYNEQFF TGTGCCAGCAGCCTTCAAGGGACTAGCGGTAATTACAATGAGCAGTTCTTC
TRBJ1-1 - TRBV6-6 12 CASSQGYTEAFF TGTGCCAGCAGCCAGGGATACACTGAAGCTTTCTTT
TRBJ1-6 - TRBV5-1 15 CASRKDSSYNSPLHF TGCGCCAGCCGGAAGGACAGCTCCTATAATTCACCCCTCCACTTT
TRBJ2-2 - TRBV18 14 CASSPLEGAGELFF TGTGCCAGCTCACCACTTGAAGGGGCCGGGGAGCTGTTTTTT
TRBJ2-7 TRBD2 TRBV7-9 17 CASSRGSGLNNFYEQYF TGTGCCAGCAGCCGCGGTAGCGGGCTCAACAATTTCTACGAGCAGTACTTC
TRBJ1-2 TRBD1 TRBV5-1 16 CASSGDRGEPNYGYTF TGCGCCAGCAGCGGAGACAGGGGGGAGCCTAACTATGGCTACACCTTC
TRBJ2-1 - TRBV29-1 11 CSVGMASEQFF TGCAGCGTTGGAATGGCTTCGGAGCAGTTCTTC
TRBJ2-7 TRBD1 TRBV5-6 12 CASTTGGLEQYF TGTGCCAGCACGACAGGGGGCCTGGAGCAGTACTTC
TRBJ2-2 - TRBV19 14 CASRELAGAGELFF TGTGCCAGTAGGGAGCTAGCCGGGGCCGGGGAGCTGTTTTTT
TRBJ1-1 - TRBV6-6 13 CASSYGSGTEAFF TGTGCCAGCAGTTACGGGTCAGGGACTGAAGCTTTCTTT
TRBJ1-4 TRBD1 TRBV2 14 CASRETGNIEKLFF TGTGCCAGCAGGGAGACAGGGAACATTGAAAAACTGTTTTTT
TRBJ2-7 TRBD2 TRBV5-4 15 CASSLSGGGAYEQYF TGTGCCAGCAGCCTCTCGGGGGGAGGCGCCTACGAGCAGTACTTC
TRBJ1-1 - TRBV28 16 CASQKQGFGYRAEAFF TGTGCCAGCCAGAAACAGGGATTTGGTTACCGGGCTGAAGCTTTCTTT
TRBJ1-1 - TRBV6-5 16 CASSYGTRGENTEAFF TGTGCCAGCAGTTACGGGACTCGGGGGGAGAACACTGAAGCTTTCTTT
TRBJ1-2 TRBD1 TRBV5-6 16 CASSSTGTGTNYGYTF TGTGCCAGCAGCTCGACCGGGACAGGGACTAACTATGGCTACACCTTC
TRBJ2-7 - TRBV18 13 CASSPGRPYEQYF TGTGCCAGCTCACCGGGCAGACCCTACGAGCAGTACTTC
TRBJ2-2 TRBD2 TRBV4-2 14 CASSQEGGTGELFF TGTGCCAGCAGCCAAGAGGGGGGGACCGGGGAGCTGTTTTTT
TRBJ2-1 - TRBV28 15 CASSLGGAGLNEQFF TGTGCCAGCAGTTTAGGGGGGGCCGGATTGAATGAGCAGTTCTTC
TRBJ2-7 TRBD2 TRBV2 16 CASSHSTSGVSYEQYF TGTGCCAGCAGTCATTCGACTAGCGGGGTCTCCTACGAGCAGTACTTC
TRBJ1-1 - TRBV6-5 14 CASSQRRVATEAFF TGTGCCAGCAGCCAACGCAGGGTTGCAACTGAAGCTTTCTTT
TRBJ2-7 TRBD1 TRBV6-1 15 CASREAGTGSYEQYF TGTGCCAGCAGGGAGGCGGGGACAGGGTCCTACGAGCAGTACTTC
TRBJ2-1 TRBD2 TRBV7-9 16 CASSLDFSGRENEQFF TGTGCCAGCAGCTTAGATTTTAGCGGGAGAGAAAACGAGCAGTTCTTC
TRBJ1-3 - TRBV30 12 CAWSVQGNTIYF TGTGCCTGGAGTGTACAAGGAAACACCATATATTTT
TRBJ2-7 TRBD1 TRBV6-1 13 CASGGQGAYEQYF TGTGCCAGCGGGGGACAGGGCGCCTACGAGCAGTACTTC
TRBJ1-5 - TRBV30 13 CAWSPKGNQPQHF TGTGCCTGGAGCCCCAAGGGGAATCAGCCCCAGCATTTT
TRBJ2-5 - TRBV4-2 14 CASSQELFSETQYF TGTGCCAGCAGCCAAGAATTATTTTCGGAGACCCAGTACTTC
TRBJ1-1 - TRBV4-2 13 CASSQDPYTEAFF TGTGCCAGCAGCCAAGATCCGTACACTGAAGCTTTCTTT
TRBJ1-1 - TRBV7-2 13 CASSQQVNTEAFF TGTGCCAGCAGCCAACAGGTGAACACTGAAGCTTTCTTT
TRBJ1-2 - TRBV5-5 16 CASSLEGTQTNYGYTF TGTGCCAGCAGCTTGGAAGGGACACAGACCAACTATGGCTACACCTTC
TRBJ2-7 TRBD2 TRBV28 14 CASSYSGSIHEQYF TGTGCCAGCAGTTACAGCGGGAGTATCCACGAGCAGTACTTC
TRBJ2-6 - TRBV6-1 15 CASSTGSSGANVLTF TGTGCCAGCAGTACAGGGAGCTCTGGGGCCAACGTCCTGACTTTC
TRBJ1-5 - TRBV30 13 CAWSRGRNQPQHF TGTGCCTGGAGTCGAGGTCGCAATCAGCCCCAGCATTTT
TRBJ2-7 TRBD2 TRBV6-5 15 CASSSREGSAYEQYF TGTGCCAGCAGTTCCCGGGAGGGGAGCGCCTACGAGCAGTACTTC
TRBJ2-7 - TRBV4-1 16 CASSQAEATSKVEQYF TGCGCCAGCAGCCAAGCGGAGGCTACGAGTAAGGTCGAGCAGTACTTC
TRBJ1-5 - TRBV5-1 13 CASSLGPNQPQHF TGCGCCAGCAGCTTGGGGCCGAATCAGCCCCAGCATTTT